The rows below give T cell receptor beta chains drawn from one sample of a study of T cell changes during pregnancy in multiple sclerosis. Sequencing used immunoSEQ multiplex PCR; TCRdb keeps in-frame clones, though not all of them. This repertoire shows some 94,000 clones, roughly 90% found once; its top ten account for about 1.5%. Sequenced here: peripheral blood, sampled in the first trimester of pregnancy. These receptor sequences come from a female donor with multiple sclerosis, enrolled in a pregnancy study. The CDR3 runs from the conserved cysteine through the conserved F or W. D genes are given only for firm matches. Clone size is given for some rows only: seen once, a few or many times, or a class if the clone is expanded.

clone_size: -
cdr3_length: 17
j_call: TRBJ2-1
v_call: TRBV4-2
d_call: TRBD2
cdr3_nt: TGTGCCAGCAGCCAAGGTGGACTAGCGGGAGCTGTCGATGAGCAGTTCTTC
cdr3_aa: CASSQGGLAGAVDEQFF

clone_size: -
cdr3_length: 17
j_call: TRBJ1-2
v_call: TRBV4-1
d_call: -
cdr3_nt: TGCGCCAGCAGCCAAGAGGCGGCACCCGTGCGTAGCTATGGCTACACCTTC
cdr3_aa: CASSQEAAPVRSYGYTF

clone_size: once
cdr3_length: 15
j_call: TRBJ1-5
v_call: TRBV19
d_call: -
cdr3_nt: TGTGCCAGTAGTACCACAGGGTGGATCAATCAGCCCCAGCATTTT
cdr3_aa: CASSTTGWINQPQHF

clone_size: -
cdr3_length: 14
j_call: TRBJ1-4
v_call: TRBV19
d_call: -
cdr3_nt: TGTGCCAGTAGGGCAGGTCGATCAAATGAAAAACTGTTTTTT
cdr3_aa: CASRAGRSNEKLFF

clone_size: -
cdr3_length: 14
j_call: TRBJ2-2
v_call: TRBV6-1
d_call: -
cdr3_nt: TGTGCCAGCAGGGGCAGGGCGAACACCGGGGAGCTGTTTTTT
cdr3_aa: CASRGRANTGELFF

clone_size: -
cdr3_length: 16
j_call: TRBJ2-1
v_call: TRBV7-9
d_call: TRBD2
cdr3_nt: TGTGCCAGCAGCTTTACCGGGACTAGCGGTTACAATGAGCAGTTCTTC
cdr3_aa: CASSFTGTSGYNEQFF

clone_size: -
cdr3_length: 16
j_call: TRBJ2-6
v_call: TRBV7-9
d_call: -
cdr3_nt: TGTGCCAGCAGCTTAGCGTCCTTGAGCGGGGCCAACGTCCTGACTTTC
cdr3_aa: CASSLASLSGANVLTF

clone_size: -
cdr3_length: 15
j_call: TRBJ1-5
v_call: TRBV7-8
d_call: -
cdr3_nt: TGTGCCAGCAGCCCCTGGGGGGACCGAGGCCAGCCCCAGCATTTT
cdr3_aa: CASSPWGDRGQPQHF

clone_size: few
cdr3_length: 15
j_call: TRBJ2-3
v_call: TRBV5-1
d_call: TRBD2
cdr3_nt: TGCGCCAGCAGCTTGGCCGCAGCGGGAGCAGATACGCAGTATTTT
cdr3_aa: CASSLAAAGADTQYF

clone_size: -
cdr3_length: 14
j_call: TRBJ2-1
v_call: TRBV27
d_call: -
cdr3_nt: TGTGCCAGCAGTTTATCCCCGACAGTCAATGAGCAGTTCTTC
cdr3_aa: CASSLSPTVNEQFF

clone_size: -
cdr3_length: 15
j_call: TRBJ1-2
v_call: TRBV6-6
d_call: -
cdr3_nt: TGTGCCAGCACACCACCACAGGGATCTAACTATGGCTACACCTTC
cdr3_aa: CASTPPQGSNYGYTF

clone_size: once
cdr3_length: 17
j_call: TRBJ1-5
v_call: TRBV7-6
d_call: TRBD1
cdr3_nt: TGTGCCAGCAGCCCGTTCAAGACAGGGGTTCGGGATCAGCCCCAGCATTTT
cdr3_aa: CASSPFKTGVRDQPQHF

clone_size: -
cdr3_length: 16
j_call: TRBJ1-4
v_call: TRBV14
d_call: -
cdr3_nt: TGTGCCAGCAGCCAAGATTGGGACTCACCTAATGAAAAACTGTTTTTT
cdr3_aa: CASSQDWDSPNEKLFF

clone_size: -
cdr3_length: 14
j_call: TRBJ2-4
v_call: TRBV6-1
d_call: -
cdr3_nt: TGTGCCAGCAGTGGAATACTAACCAAAAACATTCAGTACTTC
cdr3_aa: CASSGILTKNIQYF

clone_size: -
cdr3_length: 19
j_call: TRBJ1-4
v_call: TRBV4-3
d_call: -
cdr3_nt: TGCGCCAGCAGCCAAGATTTATTTCGGCAGACTTCAACTAATGAAAAACTGTTTTTT
cdr3_aa: CASSQDLFRQTSTNEKLFF

clone_size: -
cdr3_length: 14
j_call: TRBJ1-2
v_call: TRBV6-6
d_call: -
cdr3_nt: TGTGCCAGCAGCCCCGGTTTTTCTAACTATGGCTACACCTTC
cdr3_aa: CASSPGFSNYGYTF

clone_size: -
cdr3_length: 16
j_call: TRBJ2-3
v_call: TRBV4-1
d_call: TRBD2
cdr3_nt: TGCGCCAGCAGCCTTGGAATGGTGGGGGGAGGGGATACGCAGTATTTT
cdr3_aa: CASSLGMVGGGDTQYF

clone_size: -
cdr3_length: 18
j_call: TRBJ1-4
v_call: TRBV4-3
d_call: TRBD1
cdr3_nt: TGCGCCAGCAGCCAAGATGTTGGAGGAGGGGGCACTAATGAAAAACTGTTTTTT
cdr3_aa: CASSQDVGGGGTNEKLFF

clone_size: -
cdr3_length: 15
j_call: TRBJ2-3
v_call: TRBV11-3
d_call: TRBD2
cdr3_nt: TGTGCCAGCAGCTTGACTAGCGGGAGGCGAGATACGCAGTATTTT
cdr3_aa: CASSLTSGRRDTQYF

clone_size: -
cdr3_length: 15
j_call: TRBJ2-5
v_call: TRBV10-1
d_call: TRBD1
cdr3_nt: TGCGCCAGCACCCCCTCGGACAGGGCCCAGGAGACCCAGTACTTC
cdr3_aa: CASTPSDRAQETQYF

clone_size: -
cdr3_length: 15
j_call: TRBJ1-3
v_call: TRBV5-5
d_call: -
cdr3_nt: TGTGCCAGCAGCTTGGGGCCAGCGGGAGGAAACACCATATATTTT
cdr3_aa: CASSLGPAGGNTIYF

clone_size: -
cdr3_length: 18
j_call: TRBJ2-7
v_call: TRBV28
d_call: -
cdr3_nt: TGTGCCAGCAGTTTCCCTCTCTACGGCGCGGGTTCGAACTACGAGCAGTACTTC
cdr3_aa: CASSFPLYGAGSNYEQYF

clone_size: once
cdr3_length: 20
j_call: TRBJ2-6
v_call: TRBV4-1
d_call: TRBD1
cdr3_nt: TGCGCCAGCAGCCAAGATCGGTGGCAGGGGGCGGTTGCTGGGGCCAACGTCCTGACTTTC
cdr3_aa: CASSQDRWQGAVAGANVLTF

clone_size: -
cdr3_length: 15
j_call: TRBJ2-2
v_call: TRBV7-6
d_call: TRBD2
cdr3_nt: TGTGCCAGCAGCTTATTAGCGGGAGAGCACCGGGAGCTGTTTTTT
cdr3_aa: CASSLLAGEHRELFF

clone_size: -
cdr3_length: 14
j_call: TRBJ1-1
v_call: TRBV7-6
d_call: -
cdr3_nt: TGTGCCAGCAGCTTAGATCCCAAGGGGGCTGAAGCTTTCTTT
cdr3_aa: CASSLDPKGAEAFF

clone_size: -
cdr3_length: 15
j_call: TRBJ1-4
v_call: TRBV2
d_call: TRBD1
cdr3_nt: TGTGCCAGCTCCCGGGACAGGGGGCAGAATGAAAAACTGTTTTTT
cdr3_aa: CASSRDRGQNEKLFF

clone_size: -
cdr3_length: 13
j_call: TRBJ1-2
v_call: TRBV19
d_call: -
cdr3_nt: TGTGCCAGTAGTACCGGGGTCTCCTATGGCTACACCTTC
cdr3_aa: CASSTGVSYGYTF

clone_size: once
cdr3_length: 13
j_call: TRBJ1-2
v_call: TRBV30
d_call: TRBD1
cdr3_nt: TGTGCCTGGGGGACAGCTCCTAACTATGGCTACACCTTC
cdr3_aa: CAWGTAPNYGYTF

clone_size: -
cdr3_length: 16
j_call: TRBJ2-7
v_call: TRBV19
d_call: -
cdr3_nt: TGTGCCAGTAGTATCCTACTTGTGGGGAGCTCCTACGAGCAGTACTTC
cdr3_aa: CASSILLVGSSYEQYF

clone_size: -
cdr3_length: 14
j_call: TRBJ2-7
v_call: TRBV2
d_call: -
cdr3_nt: TGTGCCAGCAGGCGGGATCCAAGCCCCTACGAGCAGTACTTC
cdr3_aa: CASRRDPSPYEQYF

clone_size: -
cdr3_length: 16
j_call: TRBJ2-1
v_call: TRBV5-1
d_call: -
cdr3_nt: TGCGCCAGCAGTAGAGAGGGCGGGATTAACTACAATGAGCAGTTCTTC
cdr3_aa: CASSREGGINYNEQFF

clone_size: -
cdr3_length: 17
j_call: TRBJ2-1
v_call: TRBV19
d_call: TRBD2
cdr3_nt: TGTGCCAGTACCGGTGGTCTAGCGGGAAGGGGTAGCAATGAGCAGTTCTTC
cdr3_aa: CASTGGLAGRGSNEQFF

clone_size: few
cdr3_length: 14
j_call: TRBJ1-3
v_call: TRBV2
d_call: -
cdr3_nt: TGTGCCAGCAGTTTCCAGGTTGGTGGAAACACCATATATTTT
cdr3_aa: CASSFQVGGNTIYF

clone_size: -
cdr3_length: 13
j_call: TRBJ1-1
v_call: TRBV28
d_call: TRBD1
cdr3_nt: TGTGCCAGCATTGGACAGGGGGACACTGAAGCTTTCTTT
cdr3_aa: CASIGQGDTEAFF

clone_size: -
cdr3_length: 15
j_call: TRBJ1-2
v_call: TRBV28
d_call: TRBD1
cdr3_nt: TGTGCCAGCAGTCTGTTCACAGGGGCGACCTATGGCTACACCTTC
cdr3_aa: CASSLFTGATYGYTF

clone_size: few
cdr3_length: 14
j_call: TRBJ1-3
v_call: TRBV30
d_call: -
cdr3_nt: TGTGCCTGGAGTCGGGGGGGCTCTGGAAACACCATATATTTT
cdr3_aa: CAWSRGGSGNTIYF

clone_size: -
cdr3_length: 14
j_call: TRBJ2-1
v_call: TRBV6-6
d_call: TRBD2
cdr3_nt: TGTGCCAGCCAAGATAGCGGGAGTTACAATGAGCAGTTCTTC
cdr3_aa: CASQDSGSYNEQFF

clone_size: -
cdr3_length: 15
j_call: TRBJ2-1
v_call: TRBV27
d_call: TRBD2
cdr3_nt: TGTGCCAGCTCTCTAGCGGGAGGGGGCTACAATGAGCAGTTCTTC
cdr3_aa: CASSLAGGGYNEQFF